The 29 T cell receptor beta chains below come from one sample, sequenced in a study of T cell responses to AZD1222 COVID-19 vaccine. Profiling relied on immunoSEQ multiplex PCR, and the TCRdb table lists in-frame clones only, not all of them. This table has tens of thousands of clones, approximately 80% appearing once. Sequenced material: peripheral blood, taken 28 days after the second AZD1222 dose. The receptor source for this set is an adult who received the AZD1222 COVID-19 vaccine.

The CDR3 bases are TGTGCCAGCAGAACACAGGAGGGCAATGAGCAGTTCTTC. The encoded protein is CASRTQEGNEQFF. The chain is built from TRBV7-9 and TRBJ2-1; the D gene is possibly TRBD2 (6 bases). Looked up from germline, CDR1 is SEHNR and CDR2 is FQNEAQ (reference sequence). Deletions cut 6 bases from V and 6 bases from J, with 12 bases between. The CDR3 runs 13 residues.

This chain connects TRBV4-3 to TRBJ1-2, with D hard to call. From germline, CDR1 is LGHNA and CDR2 YSLEER. Trimming removed 1 base at V and 8 bases at J, with 17 bases between. This CDR3 contains 15 residues. The CDR3 loop reads CASSQGSSEAGGYTF. The CDR3 region has the DNA TGCGCCAGCAGCCAAGGATCTAGTGAGGCGGGCGGCTACACCTTC.

The rearrangement joins TRBV7-3 to TRBJ2-2, with D possibly TRBD1 on 6 matching bases. The CDR3 loop spans 16 amino acids. CDR1 is SGHTA, CDR2 FQGTGA, per germline. V dropped 1 base and J dropped 0 bases, with 9 bases sitting between them. CDR3 sequence: CASSLNGGANTGELFF. DNA for the CDR3: TGTGCCAGCAGCTTAAATGGGGGCGCGAACACCGGGGAGCTGTTTTTT.

V gene TRBV10-3 combines with J gene TRBJ1-5, with 10 nucleotides matching TRBD1. V was clipped by 6 bases and J by 5 bases; unmatched bases: 4. CDR1 and CDR2 from the germline V gene are ENHRY and SYGVKD. The CDR3 runs to 14 residues. DNA of the CDR3: TGTGCCATCAGGGGGACAGGGGAAGATCAGCCCCAGCATTTT. This encodes CAIRGTGEDQPQHF.

The chain employs TRBV11-2 and TRBJ1-4; TRBD1 is a possible D gene (5 bases). The CDR3 is 15 amino acids. From germline, CDR1 is SGHAT and CDR2 FQNNGV. The V end was cut by 3 bases, the J end by 4 bases, with 12 bases between. CDR3: CASSFTQGRNEKLFF. The DNA for the CDR3 is TGTGCCAGCAGCTTTACGCAGGGACGTAATGAAAAACTGTTTTTT.

This chain uses TRBV14 with TRBJ2-7; D might be TRBD1 (6 bases). Trimming stripped 4 bases from V and 7 bases from J, with 17 bases between. This CDR3 is built from 14 residues. Germline-derived CDR1 and CDR2 are SGHDN and FVKESK. The chain's CDR3 is CASSPWDTRGEQYF. DNA for the CDR3: TGTGCCAGCAGCCCTTGGGACACCCGAGGGGAGCAGTACTTC.

CDR3 in amino acids: CASSPPGQVSPLHF. The DNA of the CDR3 is TGTGCCAGCTCACCACCGGGGCAGGTTTCACCCCTCCACTTT. The rearrangement links TRBV18 to TRBJ1-6; D possibly corresponds to TRBD1 (5 bases). The CDR3 is 14 amino acids. The V end was cut by 0 bases, the J end by 9 bases, with 9 bases between. CDR1 is KGHSH, CDR2 LQKENI, per germline.

This clone was counted a few times. The chain has TRBV3-1 (or the pseudogene TRBV3-2) and TRBJ1-2, with TRBD1 identical over 7 bases. Germline V gene data show CDR1 as LGHDT and CDR2 as YNNKEL (reference sequence). The CDR3 is 11 amino acids. The V and J ends lost 11 bases and 8 bases, in that order; junction bases with no gene match: 8. DNA for the CDR3: TGTGCCTCATCGACAGGGCGAGGCTACACCTTC. Translated: CASSTGRGYTF.

In its sample, this clone was seen once. This rearrangement joins TRBV11-2 to TRBJ2-6, with D uncertain. V lost 3 bases, J lost 0 bases, and 9 bases lay in between. This CDR3 has 16 residues. CDR1 is SGHAT, CDR2 FQNNGV, per germline. The DNA for the CDR3 is TGTGCCAGCAGCTTGGTATCTAGCTCTGGGGCCAACGTCCTGACTTTC. Its translation is CASSLVSSSGANVLTF.

The chain couples TRBV4-1 to TRBJ1-2; TRBD1 agrees at 7 bases. This CDR3 is built from 17 residues. Germline V gives CDR1 MGHRA, CDR2 YSYEKL. The ends lost 8 bases at V and 1 base at J; junction bases unmatched: 16. The CDR3 here is CASGTGTDTLYNYGYTF. The CDR3 nucleotides read TGCGCCAGCGGAACCGGGACAGACACCTTATATAACTATGGCTACACCTTC.

This clone was detected only once. This chain connects TRBV6-4 to TRBJ2-3; D unresolved. Looked up from germline, CDR1 is MRHNA and CDR2 is SNTAGT. V was shortened by 5 bases and J by 2 bases, with 17 bases between the two germline ends. The CDR3 sequence is 16 residues long. This CDR3 is CASSKNGWAVTDTQYF. DNA of the CDR3: TGTGCCAGCAGTAAAAACGGGTGGGCCGTCACAGATACGCAGTATTTT.

The rearrangement joins TRBV30 to TRBJ1-4; the match to TRBD1 covers 9 bases. This CDR3 comprises 15 residues. Germline trimming cut 3 bases from V and 2 bases from J; bases unmatched to any gene: 4. Germline CDR1 and CDR2: GTSNPN and SVGIG (reference sequence). The chain's CDR3 is CAWRDRGATNEKLFF. Written as DNA, the CDR3 is TGTGCCTGGAGGGACAGGGGTGCCACTAATGAAAAACTGTTTTTT.

V is TRBV6-1 and J is TRBJ1-6; possibly TRBD1 for D (6 bases). V was pared by 4 bases and J by 10 bases, with 20 bases between. Germline V CDR1 and CDR2: MNHNS, SASEGT. This CDR3 spans 16 amino acids. Here the CDR3 DNA reads TGTGCCAGCAGTGCACAGGGCCACTCGACGGGCTCACCCCTCCACTTT. Translating it yields CASSAQGHSTGSPLHF.

CDR3 bases: TGTGCCAGCAGTGAGCTTGGGGGCGCCAACACTGAAGCTTTCTTT. Encoded protein: CASSELGGANTEAFF. The chain couples TRBV2 to TRBJ1-1; possibly TRBD1 for D (6 bases). Germline assignment: CDR1 SNHLY and CDR2 FYNNEI. CDR3 length: 15 residues. Between the trimmed V and J ends, which lost 3 bases and 2 bases, there was a span of 13 bases.

The chain is built from TRBV5-6 and TRBJ1-2; D is perhaps TRBD1 (5 bases). Germline V gene sequence: CDR1 SGHDT, CDR2 YYEEEE. Deletions cut 0 bases from V and 5 bases from J, with 11 bases between. This CDR3 contains 14 residues. The CDR3 region has the DNA TGTGCCAGCAGCTTGGTGCAGGGAGGGTATGGCTACACCTTC. Protein sequence: CASSLVQGGYGYTF.

The chain joins TRBV14 to TRBJ2-3; tentative D call: TRBD2 (5 bases). The CDR3 is 17 residues long. Trimming left V 2 bases short and J 0 bases short, with 15 bases between. Germline lookup yields CDR1 SGHDN and CDR2 FVKESK. In DNA form, the CDR3 reads TGTGCCAGCAGCCAACACGGGGTAGCTCTAAGCACAGATACGCAGTATTTT. The encoded protein is CASSQHGVALSTDTQYF.

The chain combines TRBV7-2 with TRBJ2-3; 12 bases fit TRBD2. CDR3 length: 16 residues. Germline CDR1 and CDR2: SGHTA and FQGNSA. Germline trimming cut 5 bases from V and 4 bases from J; bases unmatched to any gene: 7. The CDR3 loop is CASSPRLAGAADTQYF. The CDR3 nucleotides are TGTGCCAGCAGCCCTCGACTAGCGGGAGCGGCAGATACGCAGTATTTT. Together with reference TRBV7-2 and TRBJ2-3, the CDR3 gives the full variable domain: GAGVSQSPSNKVTEKGKDVELRCDPISGHTALYWYRQSLGQGLEFLIYFQGNSAPDKSGLPSDRFSAERTGGSVSTLTIQRTQQEDSAVYLCASSPRLAGAADTQYFGPGTRLTVL.

V usage is TRBV10-1 and J usage is TRBJ1-4; D not resolved. V was clipped by 0 bases and J by 8 bases, with 16 bases between them. CDR1 is WNHNN and CDR2 is SYGVQD in the germline V gene (reference sequence). This CDR3 is 16 amino acids long. CDR3 residues: CASSESVGDLGEKLFF. CDR3 DNA: TGCGCCAGCAGTGAGTCAGTCGGGGATCTGGGGGAAAAACTGTTTTTT.

This chain uses TRBV9 with TRBJ2-1, with D possibly called TRBD1 or TRBD2 (6 bases each). V lost 3 bases to trimming and J lost 0 bases, with 10 bases between them. Germline values: CDR1 SGDLS, CDR2 YYNGEE. CDR3 length: 15 residues. The CDR3 is CASSAQGGSYNEQFF. The CDR3 bases are TGTGCCAGCAGCGCACAGGGAGGCTCCTACAATGAGCAGTTCTTC.

The J gene is TRBJ1-6, the V gene TRBV18; TRBD1 is a possible D gene (5 bases). Germline-derived CDR1 and CDR2 are KGHSH and LQKENI. Trimming shortened V by 3 bases and J by 8 bases, and 8 bases separated the two germline ends. This CDR3 region has 13 residues. The CDR3 sequence: CASSPTTDSPLHF. The CDR3 DNA is TGTGCCAGCTCACCCACGACAGATTCACCCCTCCACTTT.

This clone was detected only a few times. In nucleotides, the CDR3 is TGTGCCAGCAGTTACTGGACAGGGGGAAAGTATGGCTACACCTTC. As protein: CASSYWTGGKYGYTF. This chain links TRBV28 with TRBJ1-2; 10 bases match TRBD1. Unmatched junction bases numbered 7, after V lost 4 bases and J lost 5 bases. From germline, CDR1 is MDHEN and CDR2 SYDVKM. The CDR3 has 15 residues.

The V and J genes are TRBV5-4 and TRBJ1-5; TRBD1 is a possible D gene (6 bases). Germline CDR1 reads SGHNT; CDR2 reads YYREEE (reference sequence). The CDR3 extends over 14 amino acids. V lost 3 bases and J 6 bases, leaving 13 bases between the germline ends. In DNA, the CDR3 is TGTGCCAGCAGCTACGCAGGGGATGGTCAGCCCCAGCATTTT. Protein: CASSYAGDGQPQHF.

The chain joins TRBV6-6 to TRBJ1-4; the D is unclear. CDR3 length: 16 residues. Germline V gene data show CDR1 as MNHNY and CDR2 as SVGAGI (reference sequence). V was shortened by 8 bases and J by 8 bases, with 24 bases between the two germline ends. The CDR3 protein is CASRWAVGLGGEKLFF. DNA for the CDR3: TGTGCCAGCCGCTGGGCGGTCGGTTTAGGTGGAGAAAAACTGTTTTTT.

V usage is TRBV19 and J usage is TRBJ1-2; tentatively, D is TRBD1 (5 bases). V was shortened by 5 bases and J by 0 bases, with 10 bases between the two germline ends. CDR1 is LNHDA and CDR2 is SQIVND in the germline V gene (reference sequence). The CDR3 has 14 residues. The CDR3 sequence: CASSWDGSNYGYTF. CDR3 nucleotides: TGTGCCAGTAGTTGGGACGGATCTAACTATGGCTACACCTTC.

The gene calls are TRBV9 and TRBJ2-3, with 8 bases aligning to TRBD2. The CDR3 runs 14 residues. Per the germline V gene, CDR1 is SGDLS and CDR2 is YYNGEE. J was trimmed by 3 bases and V by 5 bases; bases with no gene match: 5. CDR3 protein: CASRPAGGTDTQYF. Written as DNA, the CDR3 is TGTGCCAGCAGACCGGCGGGGGGTACAGATACGCAGTATTTT.

The rearrangement links TRBV29-1 to TRBJ2-1; D ambiguous. The germline gives CDR1 SQVTM, CDR2 ANQGSEA. V lost 4 bases and J lost 6, with 10 bases in between. This CDR3 comprises 12 residues. This chain's CDR3 is CSVGVALNEQFF. The DNA of the CDR3 is TGCAGCGTTGGTGTTGCCCTCAATGAGCAGTTCTTC.

The J gene is TRBJ1-1, the V gene TRBV27, with D perhaps TRBD1 (6 bases). This CDR3 has 14 residues. Deletions cut 8 bases from V and 1 base from J, with 14 bases between. CDR1 and CDR2 from the germline V gene are MNHEY and SMNVEV (reference sequence). This chain's CDR3 is CASYIAGANTEAFF. The DNA for the CDR3 is TGTGCCAGCTACATTGCGGGGGCGAACACTGAAGCTTTCTTT.

The chain employs TRBV10-3 and TRBJ1-4, with 7 bases identical to TRBD1. The germline V gene has CDR1 ENHRY and CDR2 SYGVKD. The CDR3 sequence is 15 residues long. With V trimmed by 10 bases and J by 0 bases, 8 bases remained unmatched. CDR3 protein: CATGGQGATNEKLFF. For the CDR3, the DNA is TGTGCCACCGGCGGGCAGGGGGCAACTAATGAAAAACTGTTTTTT.

This clone was recorded at least ten times. V and J are TRBV11-2 and TRBJ1-1, with D unclear. Germline CDR1 and CDR2: SGHAT and FQNNGV. This CDR3 comprises 11 residues. V shed 5 bases and J shed 7 bases, with 8 bases lying between them. CDR3 sequence reads: CASSHYSEAFF. CDR3 sequence (DNA): TGTGCCAGCAGCCATTACAGTGAAGCTTTCTTT.